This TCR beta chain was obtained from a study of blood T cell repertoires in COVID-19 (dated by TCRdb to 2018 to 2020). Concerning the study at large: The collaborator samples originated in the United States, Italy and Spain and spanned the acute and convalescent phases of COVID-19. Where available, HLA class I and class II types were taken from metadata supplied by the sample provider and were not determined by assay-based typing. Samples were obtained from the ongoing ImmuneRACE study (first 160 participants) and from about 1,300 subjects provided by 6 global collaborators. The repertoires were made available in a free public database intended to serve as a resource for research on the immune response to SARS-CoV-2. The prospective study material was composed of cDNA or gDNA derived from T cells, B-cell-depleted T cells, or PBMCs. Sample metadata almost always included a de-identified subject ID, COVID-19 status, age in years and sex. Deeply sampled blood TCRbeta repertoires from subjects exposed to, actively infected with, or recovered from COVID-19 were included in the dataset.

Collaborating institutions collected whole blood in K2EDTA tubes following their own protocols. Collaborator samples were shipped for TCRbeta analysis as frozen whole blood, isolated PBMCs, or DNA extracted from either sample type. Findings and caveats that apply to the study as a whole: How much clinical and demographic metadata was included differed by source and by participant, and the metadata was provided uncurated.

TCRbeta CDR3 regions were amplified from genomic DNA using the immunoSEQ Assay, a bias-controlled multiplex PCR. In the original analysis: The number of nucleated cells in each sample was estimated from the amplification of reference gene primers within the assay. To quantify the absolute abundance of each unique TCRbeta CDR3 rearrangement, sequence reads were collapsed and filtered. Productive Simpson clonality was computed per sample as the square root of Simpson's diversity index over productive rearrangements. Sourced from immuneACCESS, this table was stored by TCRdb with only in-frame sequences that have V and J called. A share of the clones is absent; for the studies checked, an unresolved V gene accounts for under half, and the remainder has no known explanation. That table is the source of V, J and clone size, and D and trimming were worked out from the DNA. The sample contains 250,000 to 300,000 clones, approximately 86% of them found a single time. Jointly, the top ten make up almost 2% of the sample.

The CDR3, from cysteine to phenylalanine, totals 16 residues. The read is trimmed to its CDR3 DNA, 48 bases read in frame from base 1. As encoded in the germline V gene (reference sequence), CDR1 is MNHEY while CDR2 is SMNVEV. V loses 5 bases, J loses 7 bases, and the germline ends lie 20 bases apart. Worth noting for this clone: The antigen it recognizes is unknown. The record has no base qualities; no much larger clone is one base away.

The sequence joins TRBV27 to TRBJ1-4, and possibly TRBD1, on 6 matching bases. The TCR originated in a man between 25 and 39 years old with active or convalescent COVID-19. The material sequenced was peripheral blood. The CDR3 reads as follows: CASSLRAGARGEKLFF. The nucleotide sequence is TGTGCCAGCAGTCTTAGGGCAGGGGCTCGAGGTGAAAAACTGTTTTTT. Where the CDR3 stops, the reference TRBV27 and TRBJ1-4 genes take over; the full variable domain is EAQVTQNPRYLITVTGKKLTVTCSQNMNHEYMSWYRQDPGLGLRQIYYSMNVEVTDKGDVPEGYKVSRKEKRNFPLILESPSPNQTSLYFCASSLRAGARGEKLFFGSGTQLSVL.